Below are 2 T cell receptor beta chains sequenced from a single sample in a study of monozygotic twins with cystic fibrosis. Generated by immunoSEQ multiplex PCR, the TCRdb table keeps only in-frame clones and is missing some. The sample records about a thousand clones, 85% to 95% being singletons. Sequences were obtained from blood. Receptors were obtained from a boy aged 5-17 years with cystic fibrosis.

The genes are TRBV2 and TRBJ2-2; tentatively, D is TRBD2 (6 bases). This CDR3 spans 16 amino acids. V was shortened by 6 bases and J by 0 bases, with 14 bases between the two germline ends. Germline assignment: CDR1 SNHLY and CDR2 FYNNEI. The CDR3 bases are TGTGCCAGCAGACTCACTAGCTCTTCGAACACCGGGGAGCTGTTTTTT. Its translation: CASRLTSSSNTGELFF.

The CDR3 sequence is CASSRGSGNTIYF. CDR3 DNA sequence: TGTGCCAGCAGCCGGGGCTCTGGAAACACCATATATTTT. The gene calls are TRBV14 and TRBJ1-3; D uncertain. The CDR3 loop spans 13 amino acids. The germline CDR1 and CDR2 sequences are SGHDN and FVKESK. V dropped 4 bases and J dropped 0 bases, with 4 bases sitting between them.